This TCR beta chain is from a study of siplizumab effects on memory and regulatory T cells (dated by TCRdb to between 2017 and 2020). Regarding the study in general: The study looked at the effect of siplizumab, an anti-CD2 antibody, on alloreactive T-cell subsets in allogeneic mixed lymphocyte reactions made from human PBMCs.

Based on the germline V gene, the CDR1 and CDR2 sequences are SGHAT and FQNNGV. From the cysteine through the phenylalanine, the CDR3 covers 14 amino acids. CDR3 DNA only is kept here, 42 bases in frame from base 1. Cut back by 1 base and 2 bases, the V and J ends lie 8 bases apart. Libraries were made using the immunoSEQ multiplex PCR assay. Each sample had some 94,000 TCR templates assayed by the deep sequencing platform. Genomic DNA extracted from sorted T cells was the material used for TCRbeta CDR3 sequencing. As for the authors' bioinformatics: Clonal analysis of TCRbeta CDR3 data was done in the R programming language. Alloreactive CD4+ and CD8+ clones were defined by comparing unstimulated samples with post-reaction CFSE-low samples. Alloreactive CD4+ clones were assigned to regulatory or non-regulatory origin by matching sequences to sorted unstimulated Treg and non-Treg repertoires. The source is immuneACCESS, and TCRdb retained only in-frame sequences with V and J called. Part of the clones is not carried over; for the studies checked, unresolved V genes explain less than half of this, and the remainder is unexplained. D and trimming come from the DNA, and the V and J calls and clone size come from that table. The sample contains around 86,000 clones, 94% of them found a single time. In total, the top ten clones hold roughly 0.29% of the sample.

Comment on this clone: The antigen this receptor binds is unknown. Base qualities are missing; no much larger clone stands one base away.

Beyond this particular receptor, the publication reports: Siplizumab significantly lowered the cumulative frequency of alloreactive sequences that could be traced to unstimulated CD4+ memory T cells. Greater diversity appeared to be present in unstimulated naive T cells than in memory T cells, and a substantial contribution to the alloresponse seemed to be made by naive cells. About 80-96% of proliferating CD4+ or CD8+ clones could not be given a naive or memory phenotype. Whether proliferating Tregs from siplizumab cultures actually had suppressive function was not functionally confirmed. Sequences below about 10^-5 frequency were poorly captured, so only a minor fraction of alloreactive clones could be mapped to unstimulated subsets. Among mappable alloreactive CD4+ clones, the Treg-derived fraction averaged about 75% with siplizumab versus 25% to 30% in control reactions.

Sorted unstimulated T cells, along with proliferating T cells recovered from mixed lymphocyte reactions, underwent TCRbeta CDR3 sequencing. Fresh whole blood from around 11 HLA-typed healthy donors was used to isolate PBMCs. Unstimulated CD4+ non-regulatory T cells were FACS-sorted to map the origin of alloreactive clones. The sample taken for sequencing was non-Treg CD4+ T cells sorted from blood. This specimen's cell subset or site label, per the study, means: FACS-sorted unstimulated CD4+ non-regulatory T cells. This receptor chain uses TRBV11-2 and TRBJ1-2, with the identity of the D gene unclear. This clonotype was obtained from a human donor in good health. The DNA reads as follows: TGTGCCAGCAGCTTAGTGGCGCAGAACTATGGCTACACCTTC. This yields the protein CASSLVAQNYGYTF.